Here is one TCR beta chain with its context. Its target is not known. Cells designated naive CD8 were CD45RO-negative and were positively selected for CCR7, with terminally differentiated effector memory CD45RA+ cells excluded. Only Caucasian adults living in Nashville, Tennessee served as donors. Assay: immunoSEQ multiplex PCR; the TCRdb copy retains only in-frame clones and omits some. The repertoire includes roughly 890,000 clones, nearly 95% of them detected once, and around 24% sits in the top ten. These data come from a study of shared clonotypes between healthy human individuals. Overall study context: In total, the donors were two women and a few men aged 18 to 49. Study-level points and caveats: The generation probabilities recorded for non-shared clonotypes fell below those of clonotypes shared by all four donors. Depth of sequencing was expected to influence donor clonotype sharing.

The source material was naive CD8+ T cells sorted from blood. The sequence derives from a man younger than 45 in good health.

CDR3 nucleotides: TGTGCCAGCAGCTTTGGGGGGCCAACTGAAGCTTTCTTT. It translates to CASSFGGPTEAFF. J is TRBJ1-1 and V is TRBV7-9, with D tentatively TRBD1 (6 bases). Germline V gene data show CDR1 as SEHNR and CDR2 as FQNEAQ (reference sequence). This CDR3 is 13 amino acids long. The V end was cut by 3 bases, the J end by 5 bases, with 10 bases between.